The 9 T cell receptor beta chains presented below share a single source sample, sequenced in a study of T cell responses to AZD1222 COVID-19 vaccine. Produced via immunoSEQ multiplex PCR; TCRdb's table is partial and in-frame only. This sample carries 80,000 or so clones, about 90% of them seen once, and the ten largest clones take 4.5%. The specimen comprised peripheral blood, sampled on day 0 of MenACWY control vaccination. These TCRs come from an adult in good health.

The chain employs TRBV4-2 and TRBJ1-4; D possibly corresponds to TRBD1 (5 bases). V was shortened by 0 bases and J by 4 bases, with 6 bases between the two germline ends. Germline V CDR1 and CDR2: LGHNA, YNFKEQ. The CDR3 runs to 14 residues. The CDR3 DNA reads TGTGCCAGCAGCCAAGAGGACATTAATGAAAAACTGTTTTTT. It is translated as CASSQEDINEKLFF.

The rearrangement joins TRBV19 to TRBJ2-3, with a tentative D call TRBD1 (6 bases). Per the germline V gene, CDR1 is LNHDA and CDR2 is SQIVND (reference sequence). The V end was cut by 4 bases, the J end by 2 bases, with 19 bases between. The CDR3 length is 17 residues. The CDR3 DNA reads TGTGCCAGTAGTAGCCAGGGGTCGGGGAACCCCACAGATACGCAGTATTTT. Amino acid sequence: CASSSQGSGNPTDTQYF.

The count of this clone is one. The rearrangement joins TRBV7-2 to TRBJ2-7, with TRBD2 matching over 7 bases. This CDR3 is built from 13 residues. Germline V CDR1 and CDR2: SGHTA, FQGNSA. V lost 5 bases to trimming and J lost 7 bases; unmatched junction nucleotides: 8. Here the CDR3 reads CASSDPGRGEQYF. The CDR3, as DNA: TGTGCCAGCAGCGACCCTGGGCGGGGGGAGCAGTACTTC. The complete variable domain, with remaining parts taken from reference TRBV7-2 and TRBJ2-7, reads GAGVSQSPSNKVTEKGKDVELRCDPISGHTALYWYRQSLGQGLEFLIYFQGNSAPDKSGLPSDRFSAERTGGSVSTLTIQRTQQEDSAVYLCASSDPGRGEQYFGPGTRLTVT.

The chain employs TRBV4-3 and TRBJ2-7, with 12 bases aligning to TRBD2. Per germline, CDR1 LGHNA and CDR2 YSLEER. This CDR3 is 20 amino acids long. J gave up 7 bases and V 2 bases, and 21 bases lay outside the gene matches. The CDR3 region has the DNA TGCGCCAGCAGCCAACTAGCGGGAGGGCCGGAAGCGTCCGTGTGGAGAGAGCAGTACTTC. Translated: CASSQLAGGPEASVWREQYF.

The rearrangement uses TRBV9 and TRBJ2-7, with 9 bases lining up with TRBD2. CDR3 length equals 13 residues. In germline, CDR1 is SGDLS, CDR2 YYNGEE. Trimming took 4 bases from V and 3 from J; bases not matched to a gene: 2. In DNA form, the CDR3 reads TGTGCCAGCAGCCCTAGCGGGGACTACGAGCAGTACTTC. It specifies CASSPSGDYEQYF.

The chain recombines TRBV29-1 with TRBJ2-5; TRBD1 is a possible D gene (6 bases). Trimming cost V 4 bases and J 4 bases, with 7 bases left between them. Germline values: CDR1 SQVTM, CDR2 ANQGSEA. CDR3 length equals 11 residues. CDR3: CSVGGLETQYF. The CDR3 DNA sequence: TGCAGCGTTGGGGGGCTAGAGACCCAGTACTTC.

The chain recombines TRBV30 with TRBJ2-1, with 8 bases lining up with TRBD2. The CDR3 contains 13 residues. V shed 2 bases, J shed 7 bases, and the junction held 4 bases outside the gene matches. CDR1 is GTSNPN and CDR2 is SVGIG in the germline V gene (reference sequence). The CDR3 spells CAWSNGGENEQFF. CDR3 nucleotides: TGTGCCTGGAGTAACGGGGGGGAGAATGAGCAGTTCTTC.

The table lists this clone with a count of one. J is TRBJ1-4 and V is TRBV25-1; 8 positions agree with TRBD1. Germline loops: CDR1 MGHDK, CDR2 SYGVNS. The V gene end was trimmed by 6 bases and the J gene end by 4 bases; junction bases not matched to a gene: 1. The length of the CDR3 is 13 residues. CDR3 in amino acids: CASRGQVNEKLFF. The CDR3 coding sequence is TGTGCCAGCAGGGGACAGGTTAATGAAAAACTGTTTTTT.

The rearrangement links TRBV28 to TRBJ1-6; a possible D gene is TRBD1 (6 bases). Germline loops: CDR1 MDHEN, CDR2 SYDVKM. Trimming cost V 0 bases and J 7 bases, with 22 bases left between them. CDR3 length equals 19 residues. CDR3 amino acids: CASSLWLPGQRGINSPLHF. Written as DNA, the CDR3 is TGTGCCAGCAGTTTATGGCTTCCGGGACAAAGAGGGATAAATTCACCCCTCCACTTT.